This T cell receptor beta chain came from a study of blood T cell repertoires in COVID-19. About the research overall: Nucleic acid was either cDNA or gDNA, and it came from T cells, B-cell-depleted T cells, or PBMCs.

The data were produced by immunoSEQ multiplex PCR, yet TCRdb's version contains in-frame clones alone and is incomplete. The table records about 78,000 clones, roughly 86% of them present only once. Trimming took 3 bases from V and 2 from J, leaving 11 bases between them. There are 14 residues in the CDR3. The germline V gene has CDR1 SGHRS and CDR2 YFSETQ. The origin of this receptor is a woman aged 60-75 years with acute or convalescent COVID-19. The rearrangement links TRBV5-1 to TRBJ1-2; the D gene is possibly TRBD1 (5 bases). The sample comprised peripheral blood. The CDR3 protein is CASSSRQSNYGYTF. The CDR3 DNA is TGCGCCAGCAGCTCGAGACAGTCGAACTATGGCTACACCTTC.